This T cell receptor beta chain was sequenced during a study of blood T cell repertoires in COVID-19. Across the study: Acute-phase and convalescent COVID-19 samples originated in the United States, Italy and Spain. PBMCs, B-cell-depleted T cells, or T cells were the source of the cDNA or gDNA that made up the material.

Per the original data handling: Nucleated cell counts were estimated from reference gene primer amplification. Some clones are missing from TCRdb's copy, which holds only in-frame ones; the method was immunoSEQ multiplex PCR. V and J calls and clone size are as listed in that table; D and trimming were resolved from the DNA. The table lists 50,000 to 60,000 clones, about nine tenths of them singletons. The germline V gene has CDR1 SGHNT and CDR2 YENEEA. The CDR3 sequence is 17 residues long. The V and J ends lost 0 bases and 0 bases respectively, with 11 bases between them. This clone showed up just a few times.

The chain has TRBV11-3 and TRBJ2-2; D perhaps matches TRBD1 (6 bases). This clonotype originated in a man between 60 and 70 years old with active COVID-19. Sequenced sample: peripheral blood. The CDR3 DNA is TGTGCCAGCAGCTTAGAGACAGGCCCCCCGAACACCGGGGAGCTGTTTTTT. Translation gives CASSLETGPPNTGELFF.